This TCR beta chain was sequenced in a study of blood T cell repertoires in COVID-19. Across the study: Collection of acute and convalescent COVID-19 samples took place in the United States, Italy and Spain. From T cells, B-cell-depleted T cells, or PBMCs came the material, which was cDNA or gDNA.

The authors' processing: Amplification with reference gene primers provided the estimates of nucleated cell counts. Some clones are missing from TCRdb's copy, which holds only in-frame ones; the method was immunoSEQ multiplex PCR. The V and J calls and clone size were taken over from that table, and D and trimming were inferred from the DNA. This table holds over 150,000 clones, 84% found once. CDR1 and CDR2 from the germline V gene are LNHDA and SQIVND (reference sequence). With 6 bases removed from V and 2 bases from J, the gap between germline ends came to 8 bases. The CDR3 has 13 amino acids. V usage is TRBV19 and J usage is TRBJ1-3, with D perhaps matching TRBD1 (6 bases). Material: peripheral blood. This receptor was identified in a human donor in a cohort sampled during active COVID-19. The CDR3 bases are TGTGCCAGTAGATACAGGGCTGGAAACACCATATATTTT. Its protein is CASRYRAGNTIYF.